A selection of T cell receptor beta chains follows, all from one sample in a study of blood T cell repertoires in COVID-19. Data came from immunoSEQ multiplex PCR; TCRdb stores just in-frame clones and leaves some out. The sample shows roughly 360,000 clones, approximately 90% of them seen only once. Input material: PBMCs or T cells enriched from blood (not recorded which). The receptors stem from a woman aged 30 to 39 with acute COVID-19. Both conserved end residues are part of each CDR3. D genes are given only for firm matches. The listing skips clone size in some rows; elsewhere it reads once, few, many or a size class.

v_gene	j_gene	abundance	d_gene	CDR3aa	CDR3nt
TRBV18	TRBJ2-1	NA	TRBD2	CASSMTSGGNNEQFF	TGTGCCAGCTCGATGACTAGCGGGGGAAACAATGAGCAGTTCTTC
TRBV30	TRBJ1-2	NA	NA	CAWGSPGDGYGYTF	TGTGCCTGGGGGAGTCCAGGGGATGGCTATGGCTACACCTTC
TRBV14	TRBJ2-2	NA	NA	CASSRKSPLKNTGELFF	TGTGCCAGCAGCCGTAAGAGTCCACTAAAAAACACCGGGGAGCTGTTTTTT
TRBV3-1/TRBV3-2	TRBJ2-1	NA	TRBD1	CASSRKGGTGSYNEQFF	TGTGCCAGCAGCCGAAAAGGAGGGACAGGTTCCTACAATGAGCAGTTCTTC
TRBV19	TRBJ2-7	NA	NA	CASAEREPYEQYF	TGTGCCAGTGCCGAAAGGGAGCCCTACGAGCAGTACTTC
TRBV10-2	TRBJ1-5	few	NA	CASSGSGANNQPQHF	TGCGCCAGCAGTGGGTCAGGGGCCAACAATCAGCCCCAGCATTTT
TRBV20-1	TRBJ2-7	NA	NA	CSARRGYEQYF	TGCAGTGCTAGACGGGGCTACGAGCAGTACTTC
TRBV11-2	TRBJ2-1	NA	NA	CASSLDPGVNEQFF	TGTGCCAGCAGCTTAGATCCGGGGGTCAATGAGCAGTTCTTC
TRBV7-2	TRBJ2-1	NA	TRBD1	CASSSGQIYEQFF	TGTGCCAGCAGCTCGGGACAGATCTATGAGCAGTTCTTC
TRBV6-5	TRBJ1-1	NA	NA	CASRVGDTEAFF	TGTGCCTCTAGAGTAGGGGACACTGAAGCTTTCTTT
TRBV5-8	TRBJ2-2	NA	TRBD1	CASSLGTGDTGELFF	TGTGCCAGCAGCTTGGGGACAGGGGATACCGGGGAGCTGTTTTTT
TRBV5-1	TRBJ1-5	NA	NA	CASSLAPGGNQPQHF	TGCGCCAGCAGCTTGGCGCCAGGGGGCAATCAGCCCCAGCATTTT
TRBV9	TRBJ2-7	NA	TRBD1	CASSLRTGPNEQYF	TGTGCCAGCAGCCTTCGGACAGGGCCCAACGAGCAGTACTTC
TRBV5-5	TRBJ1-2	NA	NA	CASSLVGGEPVPFYGYTF	TGTGCCAGCAGCTTGGTGGGGGGGGAACCAGTTCCTTTCTATGGCTACACCTTC
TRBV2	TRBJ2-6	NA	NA	CASSDQGTGANVLTF	TGTGCCAGCAGTGACCAGGGCACTGGGGCCAACGTCCTGACTTTC
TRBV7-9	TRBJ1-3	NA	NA	CASRADKDSGNTIYF	TGTGCCAGCAGGGCGGACAAGGACTCTGGAAACACCATATATTTT
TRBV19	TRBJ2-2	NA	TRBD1	CASRDRGPGTGELFF	TGTGCCAGTCGGGACAGGGGGCCAGGCACCGGGGAGCTGTTTTTT
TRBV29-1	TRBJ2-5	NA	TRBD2	CSVVQRGGQETQYF	TGCAGCGTTGTACAGCGGGGGGGCCAAGAGACCCAGTACTTC
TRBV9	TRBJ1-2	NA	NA	CASSVGVGSPYGYTF	TGTGCCAGCAGCGTAGGGGTAGGGAGCCCCTATGGCTACACCTTC
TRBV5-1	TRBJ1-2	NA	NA	CASSSIGPGNGYTF	TGCGCCAGCAGCTCCATCGGTCCGGGAAATGGCTACACCTTC
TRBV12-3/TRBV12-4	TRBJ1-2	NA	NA	CASSLRYGYTF	TGTGCCAGCAGTTTACGGTATGGCTACACCTTC
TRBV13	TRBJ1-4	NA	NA	CASSLSQRLEKLFF	TGTGCCAGCAGCTTATCGCAGCGTCTTGAAAAACTGTTTTTT
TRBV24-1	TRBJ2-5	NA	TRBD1	CATSDFGTGVQETQYF	TGTGCCACCAGTGATTTCGGGACAGGGGTACAAGAGACCCAGTACTTC
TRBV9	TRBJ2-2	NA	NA	CASSVAGTGDTGELFF	TGTGCCAGCAGCGTAGCGGGGACGGGAGACACCGGGGAGCTGTTTTTT
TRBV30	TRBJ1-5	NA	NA	CAWSKQGGQPQHF	TGTGCCTGGAGTAAACAGGGCGGACAGCCCCAGCATTTT
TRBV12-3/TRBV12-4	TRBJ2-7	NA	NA	CASSFRSEQYF	TGTGCCAGCAGTTTCCGCAGCGAGCAGTACTTC
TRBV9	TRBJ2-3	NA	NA	CASSVGPQGTADTQYF	TGTGCCAGCAGCGTAGGACCCCAGGGGACGGCAGATACGCAGTATTTT
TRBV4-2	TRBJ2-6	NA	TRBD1	CASSQKMGQGSSGANVLTF	TGTGCCAGCAGCCAGAAGATGGGACAGGGGAGCTCTGGGGCCAACGTCCTGACTTTC